Shown below are 17 T cell receptor beta chains from a single sample sequenced in a study of CD8+ T cells in alopecia areata. Following RNA extraction, reverse transcription yielded cDNA that acted as the sequencing template. Sequencing used immunoSEQ multiplex PCR; TCRdb keeps in-frame clones, though not all of them. The sample lists roughly 60,000 clones, 44% occurring once. Sequenced: NKG2D-low CD8+ T cells sorted from blood. The receptors derive from a human donor with alopecia areata.

The rearrangement uses TRBV4-1 and TRBJ2-1; 7 nucleotides line up with TRBD2. The CDR3 loop spans 14 amino acids. V shed 1 base and J 3 bases; nucleotides not matched to a gene: 0. Germline assignment: CDR1 MGHRA and CDR2 YSYEKL. CDR3 loop: CASSQAGGYNEQFF. The DNA of the CDR3 is TGCGCCAGCAGCCAAGCGGGAGGCTACAATGAGCAGTTCTTC.

This clone was recorded a few times. This chain joins TRBV29-1 and TRBJ2-2; 13 bases fit TRBD2. The CDR3 contains 17 residues. V trimming: 4 bases; J trimming: 0 bases; junction bases outside the gene matches: 5. Germline V gene data show CDR1 as SQVTM and CDR2 as ANQGSEA. Here the CDR3 reads CSVALGLAGSNTGELFF. In DNA form, the CDR3 reads TGCAGCGTTGCTTTGGGACTAGCGGGATCGAACACCGGGGAGCTGTTTTTT.

This chain joins TRBV9 and TRBJ2-5, with 8 bases aligning to TRBD2. This CDR3 is built from 15 residues. Germline loops: CDR1 SGDLS, CDR2 YYNGEE. Trimming cost V 3 bases and J 2 bases; bases outside gene matches: 6. CDR3: CASSGSGRRQETQYF. The CDR3 DNA is TGTGCCAGCAGCGGGAGCGGGAGAAGGCAAGAGACCCAGTACTTC.

This clone was seen a single time. A read error is likely, as this CDR3 ends without the conserved phenylalanine or tryptophan. The chain couples TRBV28 to TRBJ1-2; possibly TRBD1 for D (5 bases). In germline, CDR1 is MDHEN, CDR2 SYDVKM. The CDR3 length is 11 residues. The V gene lost 5 bases and the J gene lost 7 bases, with 8 bases spanning the gap. The CDR3 protein is CASSRGGGYTL. For the CDR3, the DNA is TGTGCCAGCAGTAGGGGAGGTGGCTACACCCTC.

This clone was counted a few times. The chain has TRBV4-3 and TRBJ1-2, with 7 bases fitting TRBD1. CDR1 is LGHNA, CDR2 YSLEER, per germline. With V trimmed by 3 bases and J by 1 base, 8 bases remained unmatched. This CDR3 comprises 16 residues. The CDR3, as DNA: TGCGCCAGCAGCCACCGGACAGGAGCCGATAACTATGGCTACACCTTC. The encoded protein is CASSHRTGADNYGYTF.

The J gene is TRBJ1-5, the V gene TRBV7-9; no clear D. Germline values: CDR1 SEHNR, CDR2 FQNEAQ (reference sequence). The CDR3 is made up of 13 amino acids. Between the trimmed V and J ends, which lost 3 bases and 4 bases, there was a span of 7 bases. CDR3: CASSLDGNQPQHF. Written as DNA, the CDR3 is TGTGCCAGCAGCTTGGACGGTAATCAGCCCCAGCATTTT.

This clone has just a few counts. CDR3 sequence: CASSTWDSYGYTF. In nucleotides, the CDR3 is TGTGCCAGCAGTACCTGGGACAGCTATGGCTACACCTTC. The chain combines TRBV28 with TRBJ1-2, with 7 bases lining up with TRBD1. CDR1 and CDR2 from the germline V gene are MDHEN and SYDVKM. The ends lost 5 bases at V and 4 bases at J; junction bases unmatched: 4. The CDR3 spans 13 residues.

The chain is built from TRBV29-1 and TRBJ2-1; 9 bases map to TRBD2. Looked up from germline, CDR1 is SQVTM and CDR2 is ANQGSEA. CDR3 length: 13 residues. V shed 4 bases and J 9 bases; nucleotides not matched to a gene: 7. CDR3 loop: CSVGVAGVREQFF. DNA of the CDR3: TGCAGCGTTGGGGTAGCGGGAGTACGTGAGCAGTTCTTC.

This clone was detected a few times. The J gene is TRBJ2-5, the V gene TRBV5-1; D unresolved. V dropped 7 bases and J dropped 3 bases, with 13 bases sitting between them. Germline V CDR1 and CDR2: SGHRS, YFSETQ. The CDR3 extends over 13 amino acids. Here the CDR3 DNA reads TGCGCCAGCTGCCCCGGAGAAGAAGAGACCCAGTACTTC. Translation gives CASCPGEEETQYF.

The chain carries TRBV29-1 and TRBJ2-1; maybe TRBD2 (6 bases). Germline V gene sequence: CDR1 SQVTM, CDR2 ANQGSEA. V was cut by 3 bases and J by 0 bases, with 9 bases left in between. This CDR3 is 14 amino acids long. CDR3 protein: CSVDGGSSYNEQFF. CDR3 sequence (DNA): TGCAGCGTTGACGGGGGAAGCTCCTACAATGAGCAGTTCTTC.

This chain links TRBV30 with TRBJ2-1, with no clear D. The CDR3 runs to 15 residues. Germline CDR1 is GTSNPN and CDR2 is SVGIG (reference sequence). Trimming took 0 bases from V and 2 from J, leaving 11 bases between them. The CDR3 loop reads CAWSVGDIAYNEQFF. CDR3 DNA sequence: TGTGCCTGGAGTGTTGGGGATATTGCCTACAATGAGCAGTTCTTC.

This clone was found once. V usage is TRBV4-2 and J usage is TRBJ2-3; 7 positions agree with TRBD1. The germline V gene has CDR1 LGHNA and CDR2 YNFKEQ. Germline trimming cut 5 bases from V and 1 base from J; bases unmatched to any gene: 6. The CDR3 extends over 15 amino acids. CDR3 in DNA: TGTGCCAGCAGCGTGACAGGGAGAGGCACAGATACGCAGTATTTT. Its translation is CASSVTGRGTDTQYF.

V and J are TRBV6-6 and TRBJ2-6; 7 bases line up with TRBD1. Germline CDR1 reads MNHNY; CDR2 reads SVGAGI (reference sequence). The CDR3 loop spans 14 amino acids. V was pared by 5 bases and J by 2 bases, with 0 bases of the junction left unmatched. The CDR3 region is CASSQGAGANVLTF. The CDR3 DNA reads as TGTGCCAGCAGTCAGGGGGCTGGGGCCAACGTCCTGACTTTC.

A single count supports this clone. This rearrangement joins TRBV27 to TRBJ1-5; weak D call: TRBD1 (6 bases). This CDR3 has 13 amino acids. Germline values: CDR1 MNHEY, CDR2 SMNVEV (reference sequence). Trimming took 10 bases from V and 6 from J, leaving 16 bases between them. The CDR3 loop is CATAWGGLQPQHF. The CDR3 DNA sequence: TGTGCCACCGCGTGGGGGGGCCTTCAGCCCCAGCATTTT.

This chain connects TRBV13 to TRBJ2-7; TRBD2 is a possible D gene (6 bases). The CDR3 length is 14 residues. Germline V CDR1 and CDR2: PRHDT, FYEKMQ (reference sequence). Trimming took 3 bases from V and 2 from J, leaving 11 bases between them. CDR3 nucleotide sequence: TGTGCCAGCAGCTTGACGGAGGGTGCCTACGAGCAGTACTTC. Translated, it gives CASSLTEGAYEQYF.

This clone turned up a few times. V gene TRBV29-1 combines with J gene TRBJ2-7, with D maybe TRBD2 (5 bases). Germline CDR1 reads SQVTM; CDR2 reads ANQGSEA. This CDR3 has 13 residues. Written as DNA, the CDR3 is TGCAGTGGACTCTCTGGGCCGTCCTACGAGCAGTACTTC. It codes for CSGLSGPSYEQYF.

In this sample, this clone turned up a few times. The chain carries TRBV14 and TRBJ2-2, with D uncertain. Looked up from germline, CDR1 is SGHDN and CDR2 is FVKESK. The CDR3 is made up of 13 amino acids. Trimming removed 1 base at V and 5 bases at J, with 5 bases between. The CDR3 DNA is TGTGCCAGCAGCCAAGTGACTACCGGGGAGCTGTTTTTT. Translating it yields CASSQVTTGELFF.